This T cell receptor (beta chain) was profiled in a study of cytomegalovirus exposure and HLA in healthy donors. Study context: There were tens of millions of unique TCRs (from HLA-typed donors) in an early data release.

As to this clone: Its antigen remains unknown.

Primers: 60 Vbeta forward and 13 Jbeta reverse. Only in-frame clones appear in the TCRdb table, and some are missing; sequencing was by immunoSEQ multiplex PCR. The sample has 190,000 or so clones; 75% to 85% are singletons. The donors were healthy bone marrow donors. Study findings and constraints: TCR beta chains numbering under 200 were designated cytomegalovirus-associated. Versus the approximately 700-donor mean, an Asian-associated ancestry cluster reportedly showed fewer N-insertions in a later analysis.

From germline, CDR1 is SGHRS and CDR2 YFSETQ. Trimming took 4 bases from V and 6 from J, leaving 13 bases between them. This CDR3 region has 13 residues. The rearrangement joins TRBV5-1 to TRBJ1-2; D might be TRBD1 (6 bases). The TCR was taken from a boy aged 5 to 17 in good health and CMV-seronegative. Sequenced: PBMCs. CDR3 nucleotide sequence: TGCGCCAGCAGCCCGTACAGGGCGGATGGCTACACCTTC. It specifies CASSPYRADGYTF. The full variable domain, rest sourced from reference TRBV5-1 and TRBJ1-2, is KAGVTQTPRYLIKTRGQQVTLSCSPISGHRSVSWYQQTPGQGLQFLFEYFSETQRNKGNFPGRFSGRQFSNSRSEMNVSTLELGDSALYLCASSPYRADGYTFGSGTRLTVV.